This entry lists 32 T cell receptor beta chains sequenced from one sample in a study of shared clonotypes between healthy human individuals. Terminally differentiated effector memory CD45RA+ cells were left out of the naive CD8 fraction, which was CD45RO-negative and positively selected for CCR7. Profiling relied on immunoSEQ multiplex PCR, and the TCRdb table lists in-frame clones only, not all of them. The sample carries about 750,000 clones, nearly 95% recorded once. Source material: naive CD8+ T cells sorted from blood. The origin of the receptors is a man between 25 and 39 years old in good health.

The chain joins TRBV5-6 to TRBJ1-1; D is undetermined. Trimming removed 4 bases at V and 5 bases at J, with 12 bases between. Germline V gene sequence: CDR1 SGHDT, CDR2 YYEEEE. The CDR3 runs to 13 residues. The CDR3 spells CASSPTRRTEAFF. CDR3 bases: TGTGCCAGCAGCCCTACTCGGCGGACTGAAGCTTTCTTT.

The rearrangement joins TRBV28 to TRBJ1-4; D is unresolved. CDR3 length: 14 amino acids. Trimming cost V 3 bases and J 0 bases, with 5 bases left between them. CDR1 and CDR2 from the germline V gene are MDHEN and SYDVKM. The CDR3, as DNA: TGTGCCAGCAGTTTGGTTCCAACTAATGAAAAACTGTTTTTT. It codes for CASSLVPTNEKLFF.

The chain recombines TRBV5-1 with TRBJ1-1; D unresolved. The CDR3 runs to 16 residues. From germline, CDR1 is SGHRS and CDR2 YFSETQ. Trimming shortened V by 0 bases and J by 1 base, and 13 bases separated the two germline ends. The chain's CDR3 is CASSLASAQPNTEAFF. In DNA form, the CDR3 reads TGCGCCAGCAGCTTGGCAAGTGCTCAACCGAACACTGAAGCTTTCTTT.

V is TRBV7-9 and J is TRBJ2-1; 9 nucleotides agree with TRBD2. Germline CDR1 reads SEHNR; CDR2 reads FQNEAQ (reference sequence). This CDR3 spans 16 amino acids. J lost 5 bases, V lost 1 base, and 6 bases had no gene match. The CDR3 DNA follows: TGTGCCAGCAGCTTAGTGGCGGGAGGGCCACACAATGAGCAGTTCTTC. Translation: CASSLVAGGPHNEQFF.

The CDR3 coding sequence is TGCGCCAGCAGCATACGGACAGGGCGTGGGGAGACCCAGTACTTC. It codes for CASSIRTGRGETQYF. The chain joins TRBV5-1 to TRBJ2-5; 8 nucleotides agree with TRBD1. The CDR3 sequence is 15 residues long. With V trimmed by 4 bases and J by 5 bases, 10 bases remained unmatched. Germline CDR1 SGHRS, CDR2 YFSETQ. Looking up the rest from reference TRBV5-1 and TRBJ2-5 gives the full variable domain: KAGVTQTPRYLIKTRGQQVTLSCSPISGHRSVSWYQQTPGQGLQFLFEYFSETQRNKGNFPGRFSGRQFSNSRSEMNVSTLELGDSALYLCASSIRTGRGETQYFGPGTRLLVL.

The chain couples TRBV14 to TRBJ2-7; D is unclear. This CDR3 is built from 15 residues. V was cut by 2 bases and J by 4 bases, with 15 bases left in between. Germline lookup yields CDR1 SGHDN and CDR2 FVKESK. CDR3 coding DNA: TGTGCCAGCAGCCAATACTCGGTGGCCCTATACGAGCAGTACTTC. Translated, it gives CASSQYSVALYEQYF.

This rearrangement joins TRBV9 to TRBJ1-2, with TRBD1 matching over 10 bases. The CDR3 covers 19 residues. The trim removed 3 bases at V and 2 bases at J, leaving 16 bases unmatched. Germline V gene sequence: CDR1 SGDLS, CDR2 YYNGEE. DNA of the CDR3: TGTGCCAGCAGCGAGGGGAATTGGGATGGGACAGGGGAAAACTATGGCTACACCTTC. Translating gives CASSEGNWDGTGENYGYTF.

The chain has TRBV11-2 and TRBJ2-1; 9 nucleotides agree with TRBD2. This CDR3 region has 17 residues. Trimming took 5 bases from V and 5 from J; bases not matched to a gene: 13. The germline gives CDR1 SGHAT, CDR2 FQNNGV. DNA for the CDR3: TGTGCCAGCAGCGCTCACTTAGCGGGAGACCGGGACAATGAGCAGTTCTTC. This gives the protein CASSAHLAGDRDNEQFF.

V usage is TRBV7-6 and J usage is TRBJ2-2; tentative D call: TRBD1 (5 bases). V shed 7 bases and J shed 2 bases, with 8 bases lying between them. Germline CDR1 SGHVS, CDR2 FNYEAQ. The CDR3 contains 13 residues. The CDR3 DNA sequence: TGTGCCAGCATGGGGCAAAACACCGGGGAGCTGTTTTTT. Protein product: CASMGQNTGELFF.

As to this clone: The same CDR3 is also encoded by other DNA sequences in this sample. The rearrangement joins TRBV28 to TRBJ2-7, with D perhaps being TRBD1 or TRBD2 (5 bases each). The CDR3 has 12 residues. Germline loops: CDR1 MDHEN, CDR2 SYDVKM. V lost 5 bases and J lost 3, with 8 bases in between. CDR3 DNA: TGTGCCAGCAGTCGTGGGGGCTACGAGCAGTACTTC. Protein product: CASSRGGYEQYF. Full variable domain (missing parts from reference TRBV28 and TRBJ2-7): DVKVTQSSRYLVKRTGEKVFLECVQDMDHENMFWYRQDPGLGLRLIYFSYDVKMKEKGDIPEGYSVSREKKERFSLILESASTNQTSMYLCASSRGGYEQYFGPGTRLTVT.

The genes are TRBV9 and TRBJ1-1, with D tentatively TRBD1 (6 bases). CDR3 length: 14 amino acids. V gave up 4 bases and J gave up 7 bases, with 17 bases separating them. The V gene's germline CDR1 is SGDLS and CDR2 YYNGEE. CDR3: CASSPGTGIDEAFF. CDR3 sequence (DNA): TGTGCCAGCAGCCCAGGTACAGGGATTGATGAAGCTTTCTTT.

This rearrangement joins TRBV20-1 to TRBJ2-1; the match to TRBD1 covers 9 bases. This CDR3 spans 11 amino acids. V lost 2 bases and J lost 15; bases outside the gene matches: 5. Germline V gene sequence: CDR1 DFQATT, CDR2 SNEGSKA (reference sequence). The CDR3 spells CSARSLGQGFF. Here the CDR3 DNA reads TGCAGTGCTAGATCCCTGGGACAGGGGTTCTTC.

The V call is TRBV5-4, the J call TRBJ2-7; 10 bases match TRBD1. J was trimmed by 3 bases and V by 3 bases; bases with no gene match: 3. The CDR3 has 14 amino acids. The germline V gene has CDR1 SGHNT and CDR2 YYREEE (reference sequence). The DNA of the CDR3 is TGTGCCAGCAGCTCCCGGACAGGGGGCTACGAGCAGTACTTC. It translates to CASSSRTGGYEQYF.

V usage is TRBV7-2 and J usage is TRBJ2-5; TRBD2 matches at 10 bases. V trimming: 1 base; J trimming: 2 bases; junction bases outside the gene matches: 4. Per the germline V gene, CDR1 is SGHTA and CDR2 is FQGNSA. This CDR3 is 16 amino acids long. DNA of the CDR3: TGTGCCAGCAGCTTAGTACTAGCGGGGATTCAAGAGACCCAGTACTTC. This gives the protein CASSLVLAGIQETQYF.

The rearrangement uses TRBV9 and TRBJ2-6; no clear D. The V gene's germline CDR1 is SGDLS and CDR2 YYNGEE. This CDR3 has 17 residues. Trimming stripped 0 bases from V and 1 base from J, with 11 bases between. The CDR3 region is CASSVALGLSGANVLTF. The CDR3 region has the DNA TGTGCCAGCAGCGTAGCCTTAGGGCTATCTGGGGCCAACGTCCTGACTTTC.

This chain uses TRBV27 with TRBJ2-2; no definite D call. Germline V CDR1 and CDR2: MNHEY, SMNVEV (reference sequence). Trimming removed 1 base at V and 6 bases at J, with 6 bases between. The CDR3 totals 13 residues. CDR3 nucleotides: TGTGCCAGCAGTTTATGGTCTGCCGGGGAGCTGTTTTTT. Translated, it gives CASSLWSAGELFF.

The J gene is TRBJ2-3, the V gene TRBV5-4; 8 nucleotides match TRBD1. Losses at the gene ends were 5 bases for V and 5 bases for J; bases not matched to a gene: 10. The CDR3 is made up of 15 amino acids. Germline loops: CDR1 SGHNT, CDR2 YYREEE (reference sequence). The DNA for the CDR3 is TGTGCCAGCAGTTACTTCGGACAGGGCTTAGATACGCAGTATTTT. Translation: CASSYFGQGLDTQYF.

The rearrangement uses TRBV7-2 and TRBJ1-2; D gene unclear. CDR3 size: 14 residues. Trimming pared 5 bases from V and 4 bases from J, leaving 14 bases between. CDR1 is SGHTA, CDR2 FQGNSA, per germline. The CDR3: CASSPNLGRYGYTF. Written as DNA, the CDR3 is TGTGCCAGCAGCCCAAACCTGGGCCGCTATGGCTACACCTTC.

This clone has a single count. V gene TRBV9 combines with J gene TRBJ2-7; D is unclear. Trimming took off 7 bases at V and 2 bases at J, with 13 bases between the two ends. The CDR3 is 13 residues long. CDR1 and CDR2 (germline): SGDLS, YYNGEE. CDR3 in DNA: TGTGCCAGCTCCTCTAGTGATACCTACGAGCAGTACTTC. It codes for CASSSSDTYEQYF.

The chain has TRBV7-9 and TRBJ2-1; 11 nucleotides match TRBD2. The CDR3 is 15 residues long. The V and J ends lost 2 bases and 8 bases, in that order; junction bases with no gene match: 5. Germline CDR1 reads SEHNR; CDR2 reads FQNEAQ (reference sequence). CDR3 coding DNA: TGTGCCAGCAGCTTACCACTAGCGGGAGATTATGAGCAGTTCTTC. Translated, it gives CASSLPLAGDYEQFF.

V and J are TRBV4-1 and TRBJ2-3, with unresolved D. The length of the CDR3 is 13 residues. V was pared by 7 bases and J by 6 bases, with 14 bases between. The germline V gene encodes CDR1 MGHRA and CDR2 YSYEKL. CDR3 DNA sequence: TGCGCCAGCAATCCCGTTGCGTCGGATACGCAGTATTTT. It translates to CASNPVASDTQYF.

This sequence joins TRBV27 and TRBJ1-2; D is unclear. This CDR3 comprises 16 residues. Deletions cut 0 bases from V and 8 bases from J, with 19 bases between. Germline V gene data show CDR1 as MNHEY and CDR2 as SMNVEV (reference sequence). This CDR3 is CASSLSGPNQERGYTF. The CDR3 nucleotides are TGTGCCAGCAGTTTATCGGGCCCAAATCAGGAGCGGGGCTACACCTTC.

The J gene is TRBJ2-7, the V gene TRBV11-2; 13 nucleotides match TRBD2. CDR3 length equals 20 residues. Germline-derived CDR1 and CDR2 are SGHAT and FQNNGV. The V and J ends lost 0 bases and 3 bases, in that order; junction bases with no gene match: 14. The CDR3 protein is CASSLDYKGGLAGLHYEQYF. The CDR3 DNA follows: TGTGCCAGCAGCTTAGACTATAAAGGGGGACTAGCGGGACTACACTACGAGCAGTACTTC.

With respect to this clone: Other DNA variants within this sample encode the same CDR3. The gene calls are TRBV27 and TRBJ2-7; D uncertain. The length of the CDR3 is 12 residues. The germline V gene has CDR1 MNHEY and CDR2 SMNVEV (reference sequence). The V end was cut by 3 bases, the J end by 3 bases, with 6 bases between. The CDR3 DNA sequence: TGTGCCAGCAGTTTCGCCGGCTACGAGCAGTACTTC. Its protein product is CASSFAGYEQYF.

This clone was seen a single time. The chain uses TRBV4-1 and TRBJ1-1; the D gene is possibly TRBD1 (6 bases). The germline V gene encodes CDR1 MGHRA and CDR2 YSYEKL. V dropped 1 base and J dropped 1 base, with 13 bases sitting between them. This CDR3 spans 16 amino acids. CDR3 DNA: TGCGCCAGCAGCCAAGTAGAAGGGGGGGGGAACACTGAAGCTTTCTTT. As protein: CASSQVEGGGNTEAFF.

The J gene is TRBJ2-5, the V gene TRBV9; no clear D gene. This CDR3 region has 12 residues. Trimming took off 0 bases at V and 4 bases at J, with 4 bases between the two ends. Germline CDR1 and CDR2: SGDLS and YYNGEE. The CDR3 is CASSVEGETQYF. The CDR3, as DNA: TGTGCCAGCAGCGTAGAAGGAGAGACCCAGTACTTC.

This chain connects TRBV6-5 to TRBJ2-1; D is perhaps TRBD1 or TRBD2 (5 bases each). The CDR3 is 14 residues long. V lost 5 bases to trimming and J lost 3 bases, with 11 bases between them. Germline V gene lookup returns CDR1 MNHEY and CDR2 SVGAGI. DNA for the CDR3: TGTGCCAGCAGTCGGGGCCGCTACTACAATGAGCAGTTCTTC. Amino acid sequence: CASSRGRYYNEQFF.

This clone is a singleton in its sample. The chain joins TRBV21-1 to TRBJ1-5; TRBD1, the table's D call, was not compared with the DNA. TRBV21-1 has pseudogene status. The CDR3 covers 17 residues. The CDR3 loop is CASSNFNGTGDHQPQHF. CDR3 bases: TGTGCCAGCAGCAATTTTAACGGGACAGGGGATCATCAGCCCCAGCATTTT.

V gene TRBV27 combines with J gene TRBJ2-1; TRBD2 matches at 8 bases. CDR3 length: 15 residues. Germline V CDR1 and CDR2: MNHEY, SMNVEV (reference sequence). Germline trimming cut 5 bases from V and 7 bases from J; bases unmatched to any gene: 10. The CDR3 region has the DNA TGTGCCAGCAGTAGACCCGGGAGGGCGTTTAATGAGCAGTTCTTC. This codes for CASSRPGRAFNEQFF.

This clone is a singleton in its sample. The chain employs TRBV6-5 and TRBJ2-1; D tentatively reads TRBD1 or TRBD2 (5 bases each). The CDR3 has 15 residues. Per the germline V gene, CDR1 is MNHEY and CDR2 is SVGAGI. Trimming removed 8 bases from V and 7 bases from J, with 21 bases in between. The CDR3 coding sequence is TGTGCCAGCGGAACCGGGGCTCCCGAGTGGAATGAGCAGTTCTTC. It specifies CASGTGAPEWNEQFF.

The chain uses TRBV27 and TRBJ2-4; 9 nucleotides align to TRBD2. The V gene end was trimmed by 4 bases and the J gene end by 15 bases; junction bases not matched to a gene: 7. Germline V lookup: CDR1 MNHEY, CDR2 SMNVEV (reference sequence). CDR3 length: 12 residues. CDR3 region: CASSSLSGSLYF. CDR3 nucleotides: TGTGCCAGCAGTTCCCTTAGCGGGAGTTTGTACTTC.

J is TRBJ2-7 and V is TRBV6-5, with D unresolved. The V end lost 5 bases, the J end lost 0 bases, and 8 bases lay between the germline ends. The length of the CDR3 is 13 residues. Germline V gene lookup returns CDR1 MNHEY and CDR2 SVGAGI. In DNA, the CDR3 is TGTGCCAGCAGTGTTGCCAGCTCCTACGAGCAGTACTTC. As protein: CASSVASSYEQYF.